Sequencing of this T cell receptor (beta chain) was carried out in a study of a mutant IDH1 vaccine in newly diagnosed glioma. Specified time point: week 47, end of study. What each vaccine dose contained was 300 ug of mutant IDH1 20-mer peptide, accompanied by topical imiquimod. Germline loops: CDR1 SQVTM, CDR2 ANQGSEA. The CDR3 length is 15 residues. J gave up 2 bases and V 6 bases, and 2 bases lay outside the gene matches. TCRdb's table, derived via immunoSEQ multiplex PCR, lists solely in-frame clones and lacks some. This sample carries about 55,000 clones, 60% to 85% of them seen once, and the ten largest clones take around 4.9%. Worth noting for this clone: Its matching antigen is unknown.

Study results and caveats: Immune responses induced by the vaccine were seen in roughly 93% of patients, spanning multiple MHC alleles.

The chain carries TRBV29-1 and TRBJ2-2, with 14 bases identical to TRBD2. The sequence was collected from a woman between 40 and 50 years old with glioma. Some clones in this sample may be carry-over from other donors' samples. The material sequenced was PBMCs, taken from a glioma patient whose treatment included an IDH1 peptide vaccine. CDR3 sequence: CSVGTSGGNTGELFF. In nucleotides, the CDR3 is TGCAGCGTGGGGACTAGCGGGGGAAACACCGGGGAGCTGTTTTTT.